This T cell receptor beta chain was documented in a study of blood T cell repertoires in COVID-19. Turning to the study itself: Sites across the United States, Italy and Spain contributed samples from acute and convalescent COVID-19.

The CDR3 is made up of 16 amino acids. Germline CDR1 LNHDA, CDR2 SQIVND (reference sequence). The V gene lost 4 bases and the J gene lost 1 base, with 16 bases spanning the gap. Here immunoSEQ multiplex PCR was the method, and the copy in TCRdb shows in-frame clones only, minus some. There are about 69,000 clones in the sample; approximately 82% occur only once, and roughly 9.7% lies in the top ten. This chain links TRBV19 with TRBJ1-1, with a tentative D call TRBD1 (5 bases). The TCR sequence derives from a woman older than 75 with acute or convalescent COVID-19. The specimen sequenced was peripheral blood. This chain's CDR3 is CASSSPSLDRNTEAFF. CDR3 bases: TGTGCCAGTAGTAGTCCCTCCCTTGACAGGAACACTGAAGCTTTCTTT.